This T cell receptor (beta chain) appears in the sequencing data of a study of T cell repertoires in cytomegalovirus infection. As for the study in general: Public TCR beta signatures were indicative of both CMV infection and a matching HLA type.

Comment on this clonotype: As yet, its antigen is unknown.

Between the trimmed V and J ends, which lost 3 bases and 2 bases, there was a span of 11 bases. Germline CDR1 is SGHAT and CDR2 is FQNNGV. The CDR3 consists of 15 residues. Each CDR3 protein is one row after TCRdb ran MiXCR on the reads. The sample comprises about 900,000 distinct CDR3 sequences, roughly 30% of which are singletons, and 13% rests with the top ten. Here the sequenced sample was cultured CD8+ T cells from PBMCs, taken from culture after CMV antigen stimulation. V gene TRBV11-2 combines with J gene TRBJ2-1, with D perhaps matching TRBD1 (6 bases). This TCR was sampled from a human donor in good health (CMV status not recorded). Some clones in this sample may be carry-over from other donors' samples. The CDR3 sequence: CASSFGGLAYNEQFF. CDR3 nucleotide sequence: TGTGCCAGCAGCTTTGGGGGCCTTGCCTACAATGAGCAGTTCTTC.